Each of the 27 T cell receptor beta chains below was sequenced from the same sample in a study of blood T cells in healthy people across ages. Through a sample-barcoded 5' primer and a J-beta primer mix, a second PCR was run for about 7 to 12 cycles. Each CDR3 protein gets one entry after TCRdb re-called the 5' RACE reads with MiXCR. The profile covers about 1.4 million distinct CDR3 sequences, with approximately 59% appearing a single time and 6.5% to 8.5% taken by the ten largest. The specimen sequenced was blood. The receptors here all came from a man younger than 30 in good health.

V is TRBV20-1 and J is TRBJ1-6; D is possibly TRBD1 (5 bases). CDR1 is DFQATT and CDR2 is SNEGSKA in the germline V gene (reference sequence). This CDR3 contains 13 residues. V lost 5 bases and J 11 bases, leaving 16 bases between the germline ends. The CDR3 DNA is TGCAGTGCTCTCGGGGCAGGACGACCACCCCTCCACTTT. Its protein product is CSALGAGRPPLHF.

This clonotype was seen a few times. The chain carries TRBV3-1 and TRBJ2-5; D is possibly TRBD2 (5 bases). The germline CDR1 and CDR2 sequences are LGHDT and YNNKEL (reference sequence). V lost 7 bases and J 0 bases, leaving 9 bases between the germline ends. This CDR3 region has 13 residues. DNA of the CDR3: TGTGCCAGCAAACCGGACTACCAAGAGACCCAGTACTTC. This codes for CASKPDYQETQYF.

This clonotype was seen only a few times. The genes are TRBV12-3 or TRBV12-4 and TRBJ2-5; the D gene is possibly TRBD1 (6 bases). The J call is uncertain, as TRBJ2-7 better fits the DNA end. The CDR3 has 13 residues. CDR3 in DNA: TGTGCCAGCAGTCGGGACAATCCGGACGAGCAGTACTTC. This sequence encodes CASSRDNPDEQYF.

V is TRBV6-1 and J is TRBJ1-5; unclear D gene. There are 14 residues in the CDR3. V shed 3 bases and J shed 5 bases, with 11 bases lying between them. Germline assignment: CDR1 MNHNS and CDR2 SASEGT. The CDR3 bases are TGTGCCAGCAGTGATGGTGGCGAATATCAGCCCCAGCATTTT. Protein sequence: CASSDGGEYQPQHF.

The chain is built from TRBV7-9 and TRBJ2-7; possibly TRBD1 for D (6 bases). The CDR3 is 14 residues long. V was pared by 5 bases and J by 2 bases, with 13 bases between. From germline, CDR1 is SEHNR and CDR2 FQNEAQ (reference sequence). The CDR3 coding sequence is TGTGCCAGCAGCCAATGGGACAAACCCTACGAGCAGTACTTC. It is translated as CASSQWDKPYEQYF.

V and J are TRBV20-1 and TRBJ2-5, with a tentative D call TRBD2 (6 bases). V lost 3 bases to trimming and J lost 11 bases, with 16 bases between them. Germline CDR1 and CDR2: DFQATT and SNEGSKA (reference sequence). The CDR3 loop spans 12 amino acids. This CDR3 is CSASSGQGGQYF. As DNA, the CDR3 is TGCAGTGCTAGTTCGGGCCAAGGAGGGCAGTACTTC.

This chain connects TRBV15 to TRBJ2-7; 13 bases are shared with TRBD2. The CDR3 runs 16 residues. V shed 1 base and J 5 bases; nucleotides not matched to a gene: 5. Germline assignment: CDR1 LNHNV and CDR2 YYDKDF (reference sequence). CDR3 in amino acids: CATSRGRTSGSDEQYF. In DNA form, the CDR3 reads TGTGCCACCAGCAGAGGACGGACTAGCGGGAGTGACGAGCAGTACTTC.

V usage is TRBV2 and J usage is TRBJ2-5, with D perhaps TRBD2 (5 bases). Germline V gives CDR1 SNHLY, CDR2 FYNNEI. The CDR3 has 11 amino acids. V was shortened by 8 bases and J by 5 bases, with 9 bases between the two germline ends. In DNA, the CDR3 is TGTGCCAGCTTTAAGCGGGAGACCCAGTACTTC. Its translation: CASFKRETQYF. Complete variable domain (other parts from reference TRBV2 and TRBJ2-5): EPEVTQTPSHQVTQMGQEVILRCVPISNHLYFYWYRQILGQKVEFLVSFYNNEISEKSEIFDDQFSVERPDGSNFTLKIRSTKLEDSAMYFCASFKRETQYFGPGTRLLVL.

V usage is TRBV6-5 and J usage is TRBJ2-1; 13 bases align to TRBD2. V shed 2 bases, J shed 0 bases, and the junction held 10 bases outside the gene matches. Germline V gene lookup returns CDR1 MNHEY and CDR2 SVGAGI. This CDR3 comprises 20 residues. CDR3 loop: CASSYRGLAGVKSSYNEQFF. CDR3 DNA sequence: TGTGCCAGCAGTTACCGCGGACTAGCGGGAGTAAAGAGCTCCTACAATGAGCAGTTCTTC.

In this sample, this clonotype turned up a few times. The J gene is TRBJ1-4, the V gene TRBV5-1; 9 nucleotides agree with TRBD1. The J segment lost 5 bases and the V segment lost 0 bases, leaving 5 bases of the junction unmatched. Germline V gene sequence: CDR1 SGHRS, CDR2 YFSETQ. There are 16 residues in the CDR3. The CDR3 loop reads CASSLVSGQGNEKLFF. As DNA, the CDR3 is TGCGCCAGCAGCTTGGTCTCTGGACAGGGGAATGAAAAACTGTTTTTT.

The V gene is TRBV28, the J gene TRBJ2-4; D is possibly TRBD2 (5 bases). Near its end, the DNA agrees better with TRBJ2-7, so the J call may be wrong. The CDR3 has 14 residues. Germline CDR1 and CDR2: MDHEN and SYDVKM. CDR3 nucleotides: TGTGCCAGCAGTCTAGTGACTAAAGCCTACGAGCAGTACTTC. It encodes CASSLVTKAYEQYF.

The gene calls are TRBV5-1 and TRBJ1-2, with D possibly matching TRBD1 (6 bases). V was trimmed by 6 bases and J by 1 base, leaving 16 bases between them. Germline V gene data show CDR1 as SGHRS and CDR2 as YFSETQ. The CDR3 has 15 residues. In nucleotides, the CDR3 is TGCGCCAGCAAACCCGGGTTGGACAGTAACTATGGCTACACCTTC. It translates to CASKPGLDSNYGYTF.

This clonotype has only a few counts. The rearrangement joins TRBV20-1 to TRBJ1-1; D call uncertain. In germline, CDR1 is DFQATT, CDR2 SNEGSKA (reference sequence). Deletions cut 1 base from V and 11 bases from J, with 20 bases between. CDR3 length: 14 residues. This CDR3 is CSARAQVGKNEAFF. CDR3 bases: TGCAGTGCTAGAGCTCAAGTCGGCAAGAATGAGGCTTTCTTT.

The chain recombines TRBV5-8 with TRBJ1-2, with 7 bases lining up with TRBD1. The junction had 7 bases not matched to a gene; V was cut back by 5 bases and J by 9 bases. CDR3 length: 12 residues. Germline CDR1 and CDR2: SGHTS and YDEGEE. CDR3 DNA: TGTGCCAGCAGAAAGGGACAGCCTCGCTACACCTTC. Amino acid sequence: CASRKGQPRYTF.

J is TRBJ1-2 and V is TRBV7-2, with D unresolved. The CDR3 has 12 amino acids. CDR1 is SGHTA, CDR2 FQGNSA, per germline. The germline V and J ends were trimmed by 0 bases and 8 bases, with 7 bases remaining between them. CDR3 in amino acids: CASSLALRGYTF. The CDR3 bases are TGTGCCAGCAGCTTAGCACTTAGGGGCTACACCTTC.

There are a few counts of this clonotype. The chain recombines TRBV10-3 with TRBJ2-7; 8 bases agree with TRBD1. This CDR3 has 15 residues. The germline V gene has CDR1 ENHRY and CDR2 SYGVKD. The J segment lost 2 bases and the V segment lost 3 bases, leaving 6 bases of the junction unmatched. CDR3 amino acids: CAISEGTGRTYEQYF. The CDR3 DNA reads TGTGCCATCAGTGAAGGGACAGGCCGCACCTACGAGCAGTACTTC.

V is TRBV19 and J is TRBJ2-5; no definite D call. Trimming took 5 bases from V and 3 from J, leaving 10 bases between them. Germline V gene data show CDR1 as LNHDA and CDR2 as SQIVND (reference sequence). This CDR3 spans 13 amino acids. The CDR3 sequence is CASSQSMEETQYF. DNA for the CDR3: TGTGCCAGTAGTCAATCGATGGAAGAGACCCAGTACTTC.

This clonotype showed up just a few times. This chain connects TRBV12-3 or TRBV12-4 to TRBJ2-5; tentative D call: TRBD1 (5 bases). The CDR3 is 13 residues long. The V gene lost 7 bases and the J gene lost 2 bases, with 11 bases spanning the gap. The DNA for the CDR3 is TGTGCCAGCACCTCGAACAGGCAAGAGACCCAGTACTTC. This codes for CASTSNRQETQYF.

This rearrangement joins TRBV9 to TRBJ2-5; 8 bases fit TRBD2. The closer fit of TRBJ2-7 to the DNA end suggests the J call may be wrong. Germline V gives CDR1 SGDLS, CDR2 YYNGEE. The CDR3 runs 15 residues. The CDR3 loop is CASSSGGDPPYEQYF. CDR3 bases: TGTGCCAGCAGCTCGGGAGGGGACCCTCCTTACGAGCAGTACTTC.

This clonotype was picked up many times. This sequence joins TRBV29-1 and TRBJ2-3; D is unclear. V was pared by 7 bases and J by 6 bases, with 17 bases between. This CDR3 comprises 13 residues. Germline V gene data show CDR1 as SQVTM and CDR2 as ANQGSEA. The CDR3 sequence: CSEKGSRGDTQYF. For the CDR3, the DNA is TGCAGCGAAAAGGGATCGCGTGGGGATACGCAGTATTTT.

The chain joins TRBV20-1 to TRBJ2-7, with 9 nucleotides matching TRBD1. The CDR3 has 16 residues. Trimming took 0 bases from V and 3 from J; bases not matched to a gene: 9. CDR1 DFQATT and CDR2 SNEGSKA come from the germline V gene (reference sequence). CDR3 protein: CSAREVADRGNYEQYF. CDR3 in DNA: TGCAGTGCTAGAGAGGTGGCCGACAGGGGGAACTACGAGCAGTACTTC.

The CDR3: CSARVAPLGEQYF. CDR3 DNA: TGCAGTGCTAGAGTCGCCCCGTTAGGCGAGCAGTACTTC. V usage is TRBV20-1 and J usage is TRBJ2-7; D call uncertain. CDR1 and CDR2 (germline): DFQATT, SNEGSKA (reference sequence). The CDR3 loop spans 13 amino acids. Trimming stripped 1 base from V and 6 bases from J, with 13 bases between.

This clonotype was observed a few times. The chain combines TRBV29-1 with TRBJ2-2; 7 nucleotides match TRBD1. The CDR3 sequence is 12 residues long. Unmatched junction bases numbered 3, after V lost 5 bases and J lost 6 bases. CDR1 and CDR2 (germline): SQVTM, ANQGSEA. The CDR3, as DNA: TGCAGCGTTTCAGGGGGAGCCGGGGAGCTGTTTTTT. Its translation: CSVSGGAGELFF.

J is TRBJ1-3 and V is TRBV29-1; TRBD1 might be the D (5 bases). The CDR3 runs 13 residues. The V gene's germline CDR1 is SQVTM and CDR2 ANQGSEA. Trimming removed 4 bases at V and 8 bases at J, with 15 bases between. CDR3 sequence reads: CSVGLRQGDTIYF. CDR3 in DNA: TGCAGCGTTGGCCTACGGCAAGGGGACACCATATATTTT.

The chain joins TRBV5-1 to TRBJ2-1; D possibly corresponds to TRBD1 (6 bases). Trimming took off 0 bases at V and 6 bases at J, with 13 bases between the two ends. This CDR3 contains 15 residues. CDR1 is SGHRS, CDR2 YFSETQ, per germline. CDR3 DNA: TGCGCCAGCAGCTTGGGTCAGGGGTACCCCAATGAGCAGTTCTTC. Translated, it gives CASSLGQGYPNEQFF. The entire variable domain, with the rest obtained from reference TRBV5-1 and TRBJ2-1, is as follows: KAGVTQTPRYLIKTRGQQVTLSCSPISGHRSVSWYQQTPGQGLQFLFEYFSETQRNKGNFPGRFSGRQFSNSRSEMNVSTLELGDSALYLCASSLGQGYPNEQFFGPGTRLTVL.

The genes are TRBV2 and TRBJ2-7, with 9 bases that match TRBD1. The CDR3 runs 15 residues. J gave up 3 bases and V 2 bases, and 5 bases lay outside the gene matches. Germline V gives CDR1 SNHLY, CDR2 FYNNEI. Here the CDR3 DNA reads TGTGCCAGCAGTGAACCCGGACAGGGGAACTACGAGCAGTACTTC. This encodes CASSEPGQGNYEQYF.

This clonotype was detected only a few times. V gene TRBV20-1 combines with J gene TRBJ2-1, with 14 bases aligning to TRBD2. Germline values: CDR1 DFQATT, CDR2 SNEGSKA (reference sequence). This CDR3 comprises 17 residues. The V and J ends lost 6 bases and 6 bases, in that order; junction bases with no gene match: 13. The CDR3 nucleotides read TGCAGTGCAGGACCGGGACTAGCGGGGGCCAGGGGCAATGAGCAGTTCTTC. Its translation: CSAGPGLAGARGNEQFF.